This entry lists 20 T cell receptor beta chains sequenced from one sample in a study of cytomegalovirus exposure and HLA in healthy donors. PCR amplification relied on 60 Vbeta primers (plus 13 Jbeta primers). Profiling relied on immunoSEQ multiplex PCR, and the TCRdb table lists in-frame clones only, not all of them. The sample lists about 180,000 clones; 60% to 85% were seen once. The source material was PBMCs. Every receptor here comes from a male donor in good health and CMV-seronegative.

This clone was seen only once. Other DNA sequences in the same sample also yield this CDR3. The CDR3 DNA sequence: TGTGCCAGCAGTCTTTATCACGGGTCCAACACTGAAGCTTTCTTT. Its protein product is CASSLYHGSNTEAFF. The rearrangement joins TRBV27 to TRBJ1-1; no definite D call. V lost 5 bases and J lost 2, with 15 bases in between. There are 15 residues in the CDR3. Germline V gene lookup returns CDR1 MNHEY and CDR2 SMNVEV (reference sequence).

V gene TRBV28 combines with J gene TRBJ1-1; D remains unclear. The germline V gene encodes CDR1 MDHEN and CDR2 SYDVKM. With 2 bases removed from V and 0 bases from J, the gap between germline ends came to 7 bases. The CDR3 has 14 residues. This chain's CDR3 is CASSLGRLNTEAFF. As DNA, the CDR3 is TGTGCCAGCAGTTTAGGCAGGTTGAACACTGAAGCTTTCTTT.

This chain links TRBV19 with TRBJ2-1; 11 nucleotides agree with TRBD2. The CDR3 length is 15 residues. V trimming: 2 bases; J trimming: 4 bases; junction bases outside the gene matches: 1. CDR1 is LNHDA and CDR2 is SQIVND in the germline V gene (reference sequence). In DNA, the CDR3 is TGTGCCAGTAGTATAAGACTAGCGGGGTACAATGAGCAGTTCTTC. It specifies CASSIRLAGYNEQFF.

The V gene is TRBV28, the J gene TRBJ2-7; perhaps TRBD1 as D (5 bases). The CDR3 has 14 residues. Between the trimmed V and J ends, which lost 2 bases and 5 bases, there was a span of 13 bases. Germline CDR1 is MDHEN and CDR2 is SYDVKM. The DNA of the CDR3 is TGTGCCAGCAGTTTACGGCAGGGCGGCGACGAGCAGTACTTC. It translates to CASSLRQGGDEQYF. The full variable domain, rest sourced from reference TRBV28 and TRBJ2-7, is DVKVTQSSRYLVKRTGEKVFLECVQDMDHENMFWYRQDPGLGLRLIYFSYDVKMKEKGDIPEGYSVSREKKERFSLILESASTNQTSMYLCASSLRQGGDEQYFGPGTRLTVT.

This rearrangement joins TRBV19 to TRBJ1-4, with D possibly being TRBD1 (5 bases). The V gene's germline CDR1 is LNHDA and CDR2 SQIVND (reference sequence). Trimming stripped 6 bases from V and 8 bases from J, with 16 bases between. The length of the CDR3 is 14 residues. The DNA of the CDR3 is TGTGCCAGTAGCGCGAGTGACAGTCGAGAAAAACTGTTTTTT. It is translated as CASSASDSREKLFF. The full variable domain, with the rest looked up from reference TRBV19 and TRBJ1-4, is DGGITQSPKYLFRKEGQNVTLSCEQNLNHDAMYWYRQDPGQGLRLIYYSQIVNDFQKGDIAEGYSVSREKKESFPLTVTSAQKNPTAFYLCASSASDSREKLFFGSGTQLSVL.

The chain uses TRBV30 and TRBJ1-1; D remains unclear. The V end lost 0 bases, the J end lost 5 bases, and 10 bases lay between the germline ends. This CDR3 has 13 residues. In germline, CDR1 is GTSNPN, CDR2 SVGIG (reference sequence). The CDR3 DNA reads TGTGCCTGGAGTGTACAGCGGAGAACTGAAGCTTTCTTT. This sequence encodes CAWSVQRRTEAFF.

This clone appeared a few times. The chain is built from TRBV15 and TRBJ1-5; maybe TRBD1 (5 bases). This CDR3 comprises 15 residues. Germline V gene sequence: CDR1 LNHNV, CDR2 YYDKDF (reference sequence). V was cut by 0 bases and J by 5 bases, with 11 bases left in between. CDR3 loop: CATSRDRGPHQPQHF. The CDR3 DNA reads TGTGCCACCAGCAGAGATAGGGGTCCCCATCAGCCCCAGCATTTT.

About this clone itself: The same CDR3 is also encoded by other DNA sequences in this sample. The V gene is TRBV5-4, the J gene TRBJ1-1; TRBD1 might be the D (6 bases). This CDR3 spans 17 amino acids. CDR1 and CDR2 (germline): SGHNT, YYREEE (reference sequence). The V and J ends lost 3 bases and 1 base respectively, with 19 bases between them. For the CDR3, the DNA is TGTGCCAGCAGCTCTTACCAGGGGTATAGGGGGAACACTGAAGCTTTCTTT. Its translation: CASSSYQGYRGNTEAFF.

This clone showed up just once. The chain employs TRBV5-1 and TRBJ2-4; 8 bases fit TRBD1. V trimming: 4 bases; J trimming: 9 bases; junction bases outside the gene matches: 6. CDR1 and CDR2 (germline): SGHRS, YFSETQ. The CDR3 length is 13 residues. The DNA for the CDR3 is TGCGCCAGCAGCATGACAGGGGAGAGCATTCAGTACTTC. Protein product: CASSMTGESIQYF.

The CDR3: CASSNGQYNEQFF. The DNA for the CDR3 is TGTGCCAGCAGTAACGGACAGTACAATGAGCAGTTCTTC. The J gene is TRBJ2-1, the V gene TRBV6-5; D is perhaps TRBD1 (6 bases). The CDR3 has 13 amino acids. Per germline, CDR1 MNHEY and CDR2 SVGAGI. The V and J ends lost 5 bases and 4 bases respectively, with 9 bases between them.

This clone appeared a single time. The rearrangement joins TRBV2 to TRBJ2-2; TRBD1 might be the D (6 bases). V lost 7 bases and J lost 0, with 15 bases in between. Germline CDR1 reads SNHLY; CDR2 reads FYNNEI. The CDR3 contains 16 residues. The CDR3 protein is CASNLQGHPNTGELFF. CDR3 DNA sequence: TGTGCCAGCAATCTCCAGGGACATCCGAACACCGGGGAGCTGTTTTTT.

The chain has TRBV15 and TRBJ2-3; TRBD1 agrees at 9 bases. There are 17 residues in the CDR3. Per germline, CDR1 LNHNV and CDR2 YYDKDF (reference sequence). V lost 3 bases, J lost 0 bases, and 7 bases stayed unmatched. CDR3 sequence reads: CATSSLRTGVSTDTQYF. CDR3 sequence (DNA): TGTGCCACCAGCAGTCTTAGGACAGGGGTTAGCACAGATACGCAGTATTTT.

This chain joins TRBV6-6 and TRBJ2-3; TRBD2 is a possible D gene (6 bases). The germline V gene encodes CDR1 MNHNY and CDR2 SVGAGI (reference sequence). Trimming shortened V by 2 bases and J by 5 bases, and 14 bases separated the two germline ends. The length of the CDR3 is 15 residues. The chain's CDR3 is CASSYGLAGGDTQYF. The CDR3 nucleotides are TGTGCCAGCAGTTACGGGCTGGCCGGGGGAGATACGCAGTATTTT.

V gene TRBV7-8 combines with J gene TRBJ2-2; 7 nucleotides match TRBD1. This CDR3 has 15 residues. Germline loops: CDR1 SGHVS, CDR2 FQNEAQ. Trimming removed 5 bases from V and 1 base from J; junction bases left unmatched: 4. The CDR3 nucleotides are TGTGCCAGCAGCCACCGGGACAGGAACACCGGGGAGCTGTTTTTT. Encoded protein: CASSHRDRNTGELFF.

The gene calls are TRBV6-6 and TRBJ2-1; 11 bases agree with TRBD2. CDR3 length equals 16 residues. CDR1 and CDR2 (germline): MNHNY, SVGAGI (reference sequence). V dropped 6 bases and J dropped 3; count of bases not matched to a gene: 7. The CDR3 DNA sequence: TGTGCCAGCAGGTCCTTACTAGCGGGAGTCTACAATGAGCAGTTCTTC. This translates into CASRSLLAGVYNEQFF.

The CDR3 nucleotides are TGTGCCAGCCGGACAGGGGGACGTCCTTATGGCTACACCTTC. It specifies CASRTGGRPYGYTF. The V gene is TRBV28, the J gene TRBJ1-2; TRBD1 aligns across 10 bases. Germline-derived CDR1 and CDR2 are MDHEN and SYDVKM. The CDR3 extends over 14 amino acids. V gave up 8 bases and J gave up 5 bases; unmatched junction bases: 8.

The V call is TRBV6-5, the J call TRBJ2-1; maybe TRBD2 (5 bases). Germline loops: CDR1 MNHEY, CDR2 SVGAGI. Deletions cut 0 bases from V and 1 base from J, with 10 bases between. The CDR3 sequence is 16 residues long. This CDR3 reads CASSYSVAFSYNEQFF. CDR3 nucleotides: TGTGCCAGCAGTTACTCGGTAGCGTTTTCCTACAATGAGCAGTTCTTC.

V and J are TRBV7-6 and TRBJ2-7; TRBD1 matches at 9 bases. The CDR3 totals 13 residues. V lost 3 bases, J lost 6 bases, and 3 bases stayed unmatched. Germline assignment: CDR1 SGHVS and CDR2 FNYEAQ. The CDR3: CASSFGTGREQYF. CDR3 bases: TGTGCCAGCAGCTTCGGGACAGGGCGCGAGCAGTACTTC.

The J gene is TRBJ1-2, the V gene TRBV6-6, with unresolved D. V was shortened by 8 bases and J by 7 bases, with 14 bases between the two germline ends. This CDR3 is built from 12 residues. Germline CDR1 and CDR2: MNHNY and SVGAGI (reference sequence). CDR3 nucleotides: TGTGCCAGCGCTCAAGAAGCCATTGGCTACACCTTC. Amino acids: CASAQEAIGYTF.

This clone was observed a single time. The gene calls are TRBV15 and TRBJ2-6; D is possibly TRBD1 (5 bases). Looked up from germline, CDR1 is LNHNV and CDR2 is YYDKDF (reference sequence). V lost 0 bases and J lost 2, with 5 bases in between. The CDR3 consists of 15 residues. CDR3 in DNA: TGTGCCACCAGCAGAGACAGGGCTGGGGCCAACGTCCTGACTTTC. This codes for CATSRDRAGANVLTF. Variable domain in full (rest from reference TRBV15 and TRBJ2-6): DAMVIQNPRYQVTQFGKPVTLSCSQTLNHNVMYWYQQKSSQAPKLLFHYYDKDFNNEADTPDNFQSRRPNTSFCFLDIRSPGLGDTAMYLCATSRDRAGANVLTFGAGSRLTVL.